A selection of T cell receptor beta chains follows, all from one sample in a study of beta chain features in type 1 diabetes. TCRdb keeps only in-frame clones here, not all; method: immunoSEQ multiplex PCR. The sample includes about 900,000 clones, roughly a sixth of them seen just once. The sample taken for sequencing was naive CD4+ T cells from blood. The receptors shown here come from a woman aged 18-29 years in good health. Both conserved end residues are part of each CDR3. Each record gives: D gene, clone size, J gene, V gene, CDR3 protein, CDR3 DNA. The D gene is left open where the match is weak. A row's size may be missing; if present it is once, few, many or a size class.

TRBD2 NA TRBJ2-1 TRBV28 CASSSLAGGSSYNEQFF TGTGCCAGCAGTTCTCTAGCGGGGGGGAGCTCCTACAATGAGCAGTTCTTC
TRBD2 few TRBJ2-1 TRBV5-1 CASSLTSGSMDEQFF TGCGCCAGCAGCTTGACTAGCGGGAGTATGGATGAGCAGTTCTTC
TRBD2 few TRBJ2-1 TRBV5-1 CASRRTSGRGYNEQFF TGCGCCAGCAGACGGACTAGCGGGAGGGGTTACAATGAGCAGTTCTTC
NA few TRBJ2-1 TRBV5-1 CASSLGSGKYYNEQFF TGCGCCAGCAGCTTGGGGAGTGGGAAGTACTACAATGAGCAGTTCTTC
NA few TRBJ2-5 TRBV15 CATSRERVTQETQYF TGTGCCACCAGCAGAGAGAGGGTAACCCAAGAGACCCAGTACTTC
NA NA TRBJ2-3 TRBV10-1 CASSGPNTDTQYF TGCGCCAGCTCGGGGCCCAACACAGATACGCAGTATTTT
NA NA TRBJ2-1 TRBV19 CASSIDREPGDEQFF TGTGCCAGTAGTATAGACCGGGAGCCGGGGGATGAGCAGTTCTTC
NA NA TRBJ1-2 TRBV18 CASSPRGARGYTF TGTGCCAGCTCACCAAGGGGGGCCCGTGGCTACACCTTC
NA NA TRBJ2-7 TRBV18 CASSPSKNSYEQYF TGTGCCAGCTCACCCTCAAAGAACTCCTACGAGCAGTACTTC
TRBD1 NA TRBJ2-5 TRBV5-4 CASSQQGRETQYF TGTGCCAGCAGCCAACAGGGGCGGGAGACCCAGTACTTC
NA few TRBJ2-1 TRBV27 CASSLWAGLGNEQFF TGTGCCAGCAGTTTATGGGCGGGATTGGGGAATGAGCAGTTCTTC
NA NA TRBJ2-1 TRBV11-2 CASSPVSPYNEQFF TGTGCCAGCAGCCCCGTTAGTCCCTACAATGAGCAGTTCTTC
NA NA TRBJ2-7 TRBV7-9 CASSFGQNYEQYF TGTGCCAGCAGCTTCGGACAGAACTACGAGCAGTACTTC
NA NA TRBJ2-4 TRBV2 CASSVRDSGKNIQYF TGTGCCAGCAGTGTCCGGGACTCCGGCAAAAACATTCAGTACTTC
TRBD1 NA TRBJ1-5 TRBV7-2 CASSFTTGGGNQPQHF TGTGCCAGCAGCTTCACAACAGGGGGTGGCAATCAGCCCCAGCATTTT
TRBD1 few TRBJ2-3 TRBV11-1 CASSLDRVPSNTQYF TGTGCCAGCAGCCTGGACAGGGTACCCAGTAATACGCAGTATTTT
TRBD2 few TRBJ2-1 TRBV5-4 CASYPGTSNEQFF TGTGCCAGCTACCCCGGGACTAGCAACGAGCAGTTCTTC
NA few TRBJ1-5 TRBV19 CACHRGQNGNQPQHF TGTGCCTGCCACCGAGGACAGAACGGAAATCAGCCCCAGCATTTT
NA NA TRBJ2-5 TRBV20-1 CSEGQETQYF TGCAGTGAGGGACAAGAGACCCAGTACTTC
NA few TRBJ1-2 TRBV5-1 CASSLTGVSDYGYTF TGCGCCAGCAGCTTGACGGGAGTGTCGGACTATGGCTACACCTTC
NA NA TRBJ2-7 TRBV6-5 CASSPTFTAYEQYF TGTGCCAGCAGTCCGACTTTCACCGCCTACGAGCAGTACTTC
TRBD1 few TRBJ2-7 TRBV6-5 CASSKDRAYEQYF TGTGCCAGCAGCAAGGACAGGGCCTACGAGCAGTACTTC
NA NA TRBJ2-3 TRBV6-5 CASSTTRDTQYF TGTGCCAGCAGTACAACGAGAGATACGCAGTATTTT
TRBD1 NA TRBJ1-2 TRBV10-3 CATKRTGLDGYTF TGTGCCACCAAGAGGACAGGGCTCGATGGCTACACCTTC
NA few TRBJ2-7 TRBV7-2 CASSFLGYSYEQYF TGTGCCAGCAGCTTTCTGGGGTACTCCTACGAGCAGTACTTC
TRBD2 many TRBJ2-1 TRBV7-2 CASSLGTSGIEQFF TGTGCCAGCAGCTTAGGGACTAGCGGGATTGAGCAGTTCTTC
TRBD1 few TRBJ2-1 TRBV25-1 CASSEWRTGNNEQFF TGTGCCAGCAGTGAATGGAGGACAGGAAACAATGAGCAGTTCTTC
NA few TRBJ2-7 TRBV28 CASTSRSVQQYF TGTGCCAGCACCTCCAGATCGGTGCAGCAGTACTTC
TRBD2 NA TRBJ2-7 TRBV7-2 CASSLDPSGAYEQYF TGTGCCAGCAGCTTAGATCCTAGCGGGGCCTACGAGCAGTACTTC